This T cell receptor (beta chain) was found in a study of T cells in Graves' hyperthyroidism and ophthalmopathy (dated 2019 in TCRdb). About the study as a whole: Peripheral blood samples were taken at the time of initial diagnosis, prior to any treatment. Thyroid tissue and blood T-cell repertoires from six Graves' hyperthyroidism patients were also compared in the study. TCR V-J signatures able to tell the groups apart were searched for in a discovery cohort of 90 to 100 patients, of whom roughly 42 had Graves' ophthalmopathy and about 55 had stable Graves' hyperthyroidism. Prospective prediction of ophthalmopathy was tested in an independent validation cohort of fewer than 20 hyperthyroidism patients and 15 to 17 patients who later progressed to ophthalmopathy. The approximately 100 discovery patients were randomly divided into training and test sets at a 7:3 ratio. According to the paper, TCR Vbeta CDR3 sequencing was carried out on around 140 peripheral blood samples, which came from 40 to 45 ophthalmopathy, 80 or so hyperthyroidism and roughly 17 progressor patients. After blood sampling, hyperthyroidism patients were treated with methimazole at a starting dose of 30 mg daily, and ophthalmopathy patients were treated with high-dose intravenous methylprednisolone. Beyond this particular receptor, the publication reports: A model built on a 13 V-J signature distinguished ophthalmopathy from stable hyperthyroidism, reaching about 89% sensitivity and about 81% specificity in cross-validation and 80%/75% in testing. In validation, the model predicted progression to ophthalmopathy with about 71% sensitivity and approximately 78% specificity, a median of roughly seven months before onset. No statistical method was used to fix the sample size in advance, and group allocation was not hidden from the investigators. Most expanded thyroid clonotypes (frequency above 0.001) were also detected in blood, a finding suggesting that blood repertoires may reflect thyroid immune responses.

This clonotype was observed many times. Its antigen is currently not known. It has no much larger one-base neighbor in the sample; base qualities were not kept. Hyperthyroidism patients were newly diagnosed, with disease duration under 2 months, and aged 18 to 65 years. Any patient with an uncontrolled infection, another autoimmune disease, pregnancy or lactation was excluded. Diagnoses relied on clinical symptoms, serum thyroxine and TRAb, thyroid ultrasound and orbital computed tomography. Blood from progressor patients was collected at the time of first diagnosis with hyperthyroidism, before any ophthalmopathy symptoms had appeared. PBMCs were isolated from 7.5 to 10 ml of fresh peripheral blood by Ficoll-Paque density gradient centrifugation. Progressor patients were defined as those initially diagnosed with Graves' hyperthyroidism in whom ophthalmopathy developed during follow-up. Total RNA was extracted with Trizol reagent, and quality was checked on an Agilent 2100 Bioanalyzer.

Amplification of TCR beta CDR3 regions was carried out from RNA transcripts. A first-round RT-PCR of the TCR CDR3 used the HTBI primer set with the Qiagen OneStep RT-PCR kit. The libraries were constructed in a second round of multiplex PCR and then size-selected and purified. Paired-end sequencing of the libraries was performed with 100 bp reads on an Illumina HiSeq2000. Per the authors' processing: SOAPnuke was used to process the raw data, throwing out any read that contained adapters or uncalled bases, had a mean Phred below 15, or lacked an exact constant-primer or identifier match. COPE v1.2.5 was used to merge high-quality paired reads, and clonotypes were defined as unique nucleotide sequences. MiTCR v1.1 was used to align clonotypes to the IMGT TRBV, TRBD and TRBJ reference segments. Only V-J combinations with frequency above 0.0001, covering 98% to 99.2% of repertoires, were analysed. The TCS score was defined as the ratio of F50 (clonal expansion) to E x V (chaos), calculated using BLOSUM62-based TCRdist between CDR3 peptides within each V-J. Welch's t-statistics and random forest reduced just over 500 V-J features to 13, which were used in a naive Bayes classifier (R e1071). In TCRdb, the public reads were trimmed at Q25 with fastp and aligned with MiXCR, with productive beta chains retained. Each entry merges the rows of one CDR3 protein and shows their most common DNA and genes. The V and J calls were not made by the authors but by TCRdb's processing. The sample yields around 700,000 distinct CDR3 sequences; approximately 19% were counted once. The ten biggest clones cover 16% of the sample.

The receptor was isolated from a woman aged 50 to 60 with Graves' hyperthyroidism that later progressed to Graves' ophthalmopathy. Specimen: blood.

DNA sequence: TGTGCCAGCAGTTACTCAAGACAGGGAAACTATGGCTACACCTTC. Its translation reads: CASSYSRQGNYGYTF. Rearrangement joined TRBV6-5 to TRBJ1-2, and 7 bases in between align with TRBD1. The germline V gene specifies MNHEY as CDR1 and SVGAGI as CDR2. Taken from cysteine to phenylalanine, the CDR3 has 15 residues. The kept DNA is CDR3 alone, 45 bases in frame from the first base. Trimming leaves V shorter by 0 bases and J shorter by 2 bases, with the junction holding 3 bases beyond the gene matches.